Included here is one T cell receptor beta chain sequence, with context. The data were taken from a study of blood T cell repertoires in COVID-19. Only in-frame clones appear in the TCRdb table, and some are missing; sequencing was by immunoSEQ multiplex PCR. The sample consists of tens of thousands of clones, around 90% of them appearing once. Input material: peripheral blood. The clonotype was recovered from a man aged 50 or older with acute or convalescent COVID-19.

The CDR3 spells CASTDRAEQFF. CDR3 nucleotide sequence: TGTGCCAGCACAGACAGAGCCGAGCAGTTCTTC. The chain couples TRBV12-3 or TRBV12-4 to TRBJ2-1, with D possibly being TRBD1 (5 bases). With 7 bases removed from V and 10 bases from J, the gap between germline ends came to 11 bases. This CDR3 has 11 residues.